The source of this T cell receptor beta chain is a study of T cell changes during pregnancy in multiple sclerosis. Germline V CDR1 and CDR2: MNHNS, SASEGT. With 3 bases removed from V and 7 bases from J, the gap between germline ends came to 12 bases. There are 14 residues in the CDR3. The protocol was immunoSEQ multiplex PCR, while the TCRdb copy is restricted to in-frame clones and leaves out a portion. The profile shows approximately 88,000 clones, about 95% of them singletons. This receptor was taken from a female donor with multiple sclerosis, enrolled in a pregnancy study. This chain links TRBV6-1 with TRBJ1-4; a possible D gene is TRBD1 (5 bases). This specimen was peripheral blood, taken in the second trimester of pregnancy. CDR3: CASSEGGYSEKLFF. The CDR3 DNA is TGTGCCAGCAGTGAGGGGGGGTATAGTGAAAAACTGTTTTTT.